This TCR beta chain was sequenced for a study of blood T cell repertoires in COVID-19. Study at large: Whether acute or convalescent, the COVID-19 samples came from the United States, Italy and Spain. T cells, B-cell-depleted T cells, or PBMCs provided the cDNA or gDNA that served as material.

Authors' methods: Amplifying reference gene primers gave estimates of nucleated cell counts. Produced via immunoSEQ multiplex PCR; TCRdb's table is partial and in-frame only. D and trimming come from the DNA, and the V and J calls and clone size come from that table. This table holds tens of thousands of clones, 75% to 90% found once. The CDR3 has 17 amino acids. The ends were cut back, 3 bases at V and 3 bases at J, with 18 bases in the middle. Germline CDR1 MNHEY, CDR2 SMNVEV (reference sequence). Sequenced material: peripheral blood. This chain uses TRBV27 with TRBJ1-5, with D possibly matching TRBD1 (5 bases). The clonotype was recovered from a human donor in a cohort sampled during active COVID-19. CDR3 DNA: TGTGCCAGCAGTTTTAGGGGAGGTGGGGGGACCAATCAGCCCCAGCATTTT. Translating it yields CASSFRGGGGTNQPQHF.